This TCR beta chain was observed in a study of blood T cell repertoires in COVID-19. The overall study: COVID-19 samples, acute and convalescent, were from the United States, Italy and Spain. Sample material is recorded as cDNA or gDNA derived from T cells, B-cell-depleted T cells, or PBMCs.

Original methodology: Counts of nucleated cells, estimated from reference gene primer amplification, were obtained. Sequenced by immunoSEQ multiplex PCR; TCRdb stores in-frame clones only, minus some. V and J calls and clone size are those listed in that table; D and trimming were worked out from the DNA. The sample consists of roughly 270,000 clones, around 90% of them appearing once. The table lists this clone with a count of one. CDR1 SGDLS and CDR2 YYNGEE come from the germline V gene. This CDR3 has 18 amino acids. The germline V and J ends were trimmed by 3 bases and 7 bases, with 25 bases remaining between them.

The V gene is TRBV9, the J gene TRBJ2-2; possible D gene TRBD1, 5 bases. The clonotype comes from a man aged 18 to 30 with active or convalescent COVID-19. The sequenced sample consisted of peripheral blood. The CDR3 is CASSAHHGQGSDGGELFF. The CDR3 DNA is TGTGCCAGCAGCGCCCATCATGGGCAGGGATCTGACGGCGGGGAGCTGTTTTTT.